The 29 T cell receptor beta chains presented below share a single source sample, sequenced in a study of blood T cell repertoires in COVID-19. Here immunoSEQ multiplex PCR was the method, and the copy in TCRdb shows in-frame clones only, minus some. The repertoire includes 300,000 or so clones, around 89% of them detected once, and roughly 6.7% sits in the top ten. The sample taken for sequencing was peripheral blood. The receptors derive from a man aged 18 to 29 who had recovered from COVID-19.

The gene calls are TRBV11-3 and TRBJ1-1, with D perhaps TRBD1 (5 bases). The V gene lost 4 bases and the J gene lost 5 bases, with 8 bases spanning the gap. Per the germline V gene, CDR1 is SGHNT and CDR2 is YENEEA. This CDR3 contains 12 residues. The CDR3 bases are TGTGCCAGCAGCTCTACAGGAACTGAAGCTTTCTTT. It codes for CASSSTGTEAFF.

For this clone: Its ends do not fully match the called genes, so a read error is possible. The CDR3 here is CASSFLDRGHYEQYF. The CDR3 DNA sequence: TGTGCTAGCAGCTTTTTGGACAGGGGGCACTACGAGCAGTACTTC. The rearrangement links TRBV7-7 to TRBJ2-7; 11 bases align to TRBD1. Germline CDR1 SSHAT, CDR2 FNYEAQ (reference sequence). The CDR3 is made up of 15 amino acids.

The chain combines TRBV11-2 with TRBJ1-6; no firm D call. The CDR3 is made up of 16 amino acids. Germline CDR1 reads SGHAT; CDR2 reads FQNNGV. The V end lost 4 bases, the J end lost 0 bases, and 10 bases lay between the germline ends. The CDR3, as DNA: TGTGCCAGCAGCTCGGTCTCTAACTCCTATAATTCACCCCTCCACTTT. It yields the protein CASSSVSNSYNSPLHF.

The chain joins TRBV7-9 to TRBJ2-6, with D perhaps matching TRBD1 (6 bases). The V gene's germline CDR1 is SEHNR and CDR2 FQNEAQ (reference sequence). V was shortened by 5 bases and J by 0 bases, with 8 bases between the two germline ends. The CDR3 covers 15 residues. In nucleotides, the CDR3 is TGTGCCAGCAGCACAGGGAGCTCTGGGGCCAACGTCCTGACTTTC. It yields the protein CASSTGSSGANVLTF.

The rearrangement joins TRBV24-1 to TRBJ2-1; 10 bases line up with TRBD2. The CDR3 consists of 14 residues. The V and J ends lost 3 bases and 7 bases, in that order; junction bases with no gene match: 2. The germline V gene has CDR1 KGHDR and CDR2 SFDVKD. The CDR3 DNA is TGTGCCACCAGTGATAGCGGGAGGGCGAATGAGCAGTTCTTC. This sequence encodes CATSDSGRANEQFF.

The rearrangement joins TRBV19 to TRBJ1-2; D is ambiguous. The CDR3 is 13 residues long. V was trimmed by 1 base and J by 8 bases, leaving 11 bases between them. Germline V lookup: CDR1 LNHDA, CDR2 SQIVND (reference sequence). The CDR3 DNA is TGTGCCAGTAGTATAGGACAAACGTGGGGCTACACCTTC. It is translated as CASSIGQTWGYTF.

The chain carries TRBV19 and TRBJ2-1; 8 nucleotides agree with TRBD1. CDR1 is LNHDA, CDR2 SQIVND, per germline (reference sequence). The CDR3 extends over 14 amino acids. Losses at the gene ends were 4 bases for V and 5 bases for J; bases not matched to a gene: 4. The CDR3 bases are TGTGCCAGTAGTAAGACAGGGGCGAACAATGAGCAGTTCTTC. It is translated as CASSKTGANNEQFF.

This clone appeared a single time. This chain joins TRBV9 and TRBJ2-7, with D perhaps matching TRBD2 (5 bases). CDR3 length equals 16 residues. In germline, CDR1 is SGDLS, CDR2 YYNGEE. The V and J ends lost 4 bases and 2 bases respectively, with 19 bases between them. CDR3 region: CASSPWETIRPYEQYF. The CDR3 bases are TGTGCCAGCAGCCCCTGGGAGACCATACGGCCCTACGAGCAGTACTTC.

This clone was seen a handful of times. This chain joins TRBV27 and TRBJ2-1; 8 positions agree with TRBD2. CDR1 is MNHEY, CDR2 SMNVEV, per germline (reference sequence). The CDR3 runs to 14 residues. The V gene end was trimmed by 7 bases and the J gene end by 5 bases; junction bases not matched to a gene: 7. The CDR3 here is CASKPAGVNNEQFF. The DNA for the CDR3 is TGTGCCAGCAAGCCAGCGGGAGTGAACAATGAGCAGTTCTTC.

This clone was detected a few times. The rearrangement links TRBV7-3 to TRBJ2-5; D is undetermined. The V end was cut by 3 bases, the J end by 0 bases, with 5 bases between. CDR1 and CDR2 (germline): SGHTA, FQGTGA. This CDR3 is 13 amino acids long. The CDR3 protein is CASSLTNQETQYF. CDR3 coding DNA: TGTGCCAGCAGCTTGACAAACCAAGAGACCCAGTACTTC.

The CDR3: CASRRASGLLFYNEQFF. Written as DNA, the CDR3 is TGTGCCAGCAGGAGGGCTAGCGGACTACTTTTCTACAATGAGCAGTTCTTC. V is TRBV2 and J is TRBJ2-1; 7 nucleotides align to TRBD2. Unmatched junction bases numbered 14, after V lost 6 bases and J lost 3 bases. CDR1 SNHLY and CDR2 FYNNEI come from the germline V gene. The CDR3 sequence is 17 residues long.

The V and J genes are TRBV6-6 and TRBJ2-2; D call uncertain. The V end was cut by 10 bases, the J end by 1 base, with 13 bases between. There are 14 residues in the CDR3. Germline assignment: CDR1 MNHNY and CDR2 SVGAGI (reference sequence). CDR3 coding DNA: TGTGCCACCCTTTACCAGGAGAACACCGGGGAGCTGTTTTTT. This gives the protein CATLYQENTGELFF.

The chain joins TRBV7-6 to TRBJ2-2; 7 bases agree with TRBD1. The ends lost 1 base at V and 3 bases at J; junction bases unmatched: 2. Germline V CDR1 and CDR2: SGHVS, FNYEAQ. This CDR3 spans 15 amino acids. The CDR3 protein is CASSLGQGYTGELFF. The CDR3, as DNA: TGTGCCAGCAGCTTAGGACAGGGTTACACCGGGGAGCTGTTTTTT.

V usage is TRBV4-2 and J usage is TRBJ1-6; 8 nucleotides agree with TRBD1. Per germline, CDR1 LGHNA and CDR2 YNFKEQ. The CDR3 is 14 amino acids. With 4 bases clipped from V and 7 bases from J, the junction kept 3 bases outside the gene matches. The CDR3 DNA is TGTGCCAGCAGCCCCGGACAGGGAAATTCACCCCTCCACTTT. Translating gives CASSPGQGNSPLHF.

This chain uses TRBV2 with TRBJ2-7, with D hard to call. V lost 4 bases, J lost 2 bases, and 3 bases lay in between. The CDR3 is made up of 11 amino acids. In germline, CDR1 is SNHLY, CDR2 FYNNEI. DNA for the CDR3: TGTGCCAGCAGTGTCACCTACGAGCAGTACTTC. Amino acid sequence: CASSVTYEQYF.

This chain links TRBV2 with TRBJ1-1, with D tentatively TRBD1 (5 bases). Germline lookup yields CDR1 SNHLY and CDR2 FYNNEI. The CDR3 sequence is 14 residues long. V lost 1 base and J lost 7, with 13 bases in between. The CDR3 DNA is TGTGCCAGCAGTGAAGGCCGAGCGGGGGTTGAAGCTTTCTTT. Amino acids: CASSEGRAGVEAFF.

This chain links TRBV11-2 with TRBJ2-7, with TRBD1 matching 7 bases. With V trimmed by 4 bases and J by 0 bases, 3 bases remained unmatched. Germline values: CDR1 SGHAT, CDR2 FQNNGV. The CDR3 totals 14 residues. CDR3 region: CASSSQGSSYEQYF. The CDR3 DNA reads TGTGCCAGCAGCTCACAGGGGTCCTCCTACGAGCAGTACTTC. The full variable domain, in which reference TRBV11-2 and TRBJ2-7 provide the parts outside the CDR3, is EAGVAQSPRYKIIEKRQSVAFWCNPISGHATLYWYQQILGQGPKLLIQFQNNGVVDDSQLPKDRFSAERLKGVDSTLKIQPAKLEDSAVYLCASSSQGSSYEQYFGPGTRLTVT.

The chain has TRBV9 and TRBJ2-5; no reliable D call. CDR1 is SGDLS and CDR2 is YYNGEE in the germline V gene. Trimming removed 0 bases at V and 5 bases at J, with 11 bases between. The CDR3 covers 14 residues. The CDR3 reads CASSVDSGPETQYF. The CDR3 DNA follows: TGTGCCAGCAGCGTAGACTCTGGGCCGGAGACCCAGTACTTC.

The J gene is TRBJ2-7, the V gene TRBV4-3; tentative D call: TRBD1 (6 bases). V was cut by 0 bases and J by 4 bases, with 10 bases left in between. CDR1 is LGHNA, CDR2 YSLEER, per germline. The CDR3 spans 14 residues. CDR3 loop: CASSQDLGAYEQYF. Written as DNA, the CDR3 is TGCGCCAGCAGCCAAGATCTGGGGGCATACGAGCAGTACTTC.

This sequence joins TRBV5-1 and TRBJ2-3; TRBD2 matches at 7 bases. Germline lookup yields CDR1 SGHRS and CDR2 YFSETQ. Trimming removed 3 bases from V and 3 bases from J; junction bases left unmatched: 1. This CDR3 comprises 13 residues. The CDR3 region has the DNA TGCGCCAGCAGCTGGGAGGGGACAGATACGCAGTATTTT. This translates into CASSWEGTDTQYF.

This chain joins TRBV4-1 and TRBJ1-1, with a tentative D call TRBD1 (5 bases). This CDR3 has 15 residues. The V end was cut by 1 base, the J end by 1 base, with 10 bases between. Germline V lookup: CDR1 MGHRA, CDR2 YSYEKL. The CDR3 nucleotides read TGCGCCAGCAGCCAAGTTCAGGGATCGAACACTGAAGCTTTCTTT. Translating it yields CASSQVQGSNTEAFF.

The rearrangement joins TRBV11-2 to TRBJ2-1, with D perhaps TRBD1 (6 bases). CDR3 size: 13 residues. Germline CDR1 and CDR2: SGHAT and FQNNGV. Trimming removed 2 bases from V and 8 bases from J, with 10 bases in between. The CDR3 here is CASSLLGADEQFF. The CDR3 DNA reads as TGTGCCAGCAGCTTATTGGGGGCGGATGAGCAGTTCTTC. The full variable domain, with the rest looked up from reference TRBV11-2 and TRBJ2-1, is EAGVAQSPRYKIIEKRQSVAFWCNPISGHATLYWYQQILGQGPKLLIQFQNNGVVDDSQLPKDRFSAERLKGVDSTLKIQPAKLEDSAVYLCASSLLGADEQFFGPGTRLTVL.

This chain joins TRBV4-2 and TRBJ1-3; no clear D gene. V dropped 0 bases and J dropped 0 bases, with 9 bases sitting between them. CDR1 and CDR2 from the germline V gene are LGHNA and YNFKEQ. This CDR3 comprises 16 residues. The CDR3 region is CASSQDFTDSGNTIYF. The CDR3 DNA follows: TGTGCCAGCAGCCAAGACTTCACAGACTCTGGAAACACCATATATTTT.

The genes are TRBV29-1 and TRBJ1-1; D perhaps matches TRBD1 (6 bases). The length of the CDR3 is 12 residues. Trimming cost V 8 bases and J 5 bases, with 15 bases left between them. CDR1 is SQVTM and CDR2 is ANQGSEA in the germline V gene. The CDR3 protein is CSHRTVQTEAFF. The DNA for the CDR3 is TGCAGCCATCGGACAGTTCAGACTGAAGCTTTCTTT.

The chain links TRBV6-5 to TRBJ1-3; no clear D. CDR3 length: 11 residues. V was cut by 6 bases and J by 4 bases, with 4 bases left in between. Per the germline V gene, CDR1 is MNHEY and CDR2 is SVGAGI. The CDR3 DNA reads as TGTGCCAGCAGACAGGGAAACACCATATATTTT. This codes for CASRQGNTIYF.

The CDR3: CASSLEGESSYEQYF. As DNA, the CDR3 is TGTGCCAGCAGCTTAGAGGGAGAGAGCTCCTACGAGCAGTACTTC. The chain uses TRBV11-1 and TRBJ2-7; a possible D gene is TRBD2 (5 bases). V was trimmed by 1 base and J by 0 bases, leaving 10 bases between them. The germline gives CDR1 SGHAT, CDR2 FQDESV (reference sequence). The CDR3 totals 15 residues.

V usage is TRBV29-1 and J usage is TRBJ1-1, with 7 bases aligning to TRBD1. CDR3 length: 15 amino acids. Germline CDR1 reads SQVTM; CDR2 reads ANQGSEA. V lost 7 bases to trimming and J lost 2 bases; unmatched junction nucleotides: 13. The CDR3 here is CSAFLVNRGNTEAFF. The CDR3 DNA sequence: TGCAGCGCTTTCTTGGTGAACAGGGGCAACACTGAAGCTTTCTTT.

The chain carries TRBV14 and TRBJ2-5; D is perhaps TRBD2 (5 bases). The V gene's germline CDR1 is SGHDN and CDR2 FVKESK. V gave up 0 bases and J gave up 5 bases, with 19 bases separating them. The CDR3 runs to 17 residues. The CDR3: CASSQDYRQRLGETQYF. DNA of the CDR3: TGTGCCAGCAGCCAAGATTATCGGCAGCGGCTTGGCGAGACCCAGTACTTC.

The rearrangement uses TRBV4-1 and TRBJ2-2; 9 nucleotides match TRBD1. With V trimmed by 7 bases and J by 6 bases, 30 bases remained unmatched. The CDR3 has 22 residues. Looked up from germline, CDR1 is MGHRA and CDR2 is YSYEKL. The CDR3 region is CASKRSRGQGPVGFVAPGELFF. In DNA form, the CDR3 reads TGCGCCAGCAAGCGCTCACGGGGACAGGGCCCGGTGGGGTTTGTTGCACCCGGGGAGCTGTTTTTT.